This entry lists 3 T cell receptor beta chains sequenced from one sample in a study of chemoradiotherapy in HPV16-positive cancers. Profiling relied on immunoSEQ multiplex PCR, and the TCRdb table lists in-frame clones only, not all of them. The sample lists fewer than 40,000 clones; around 92% were seen once. The sequencing here drew on blood, taken from a patient who underwent chemoradiotherapy. All receptors come from a human donor with HPV-associated anogenital cancer.

The chain combines TRBV2 with TRBJ1-2, with D perhaps matching TRBD1 (5 bases). Germline V gene lookup returns CDR1 SNHLY and CDR2 FYNNEI. This CDR3 contains 14 residues. Trimming removed 4 bases at V and 2 bases at J, with 11 bases between. The DNA for the CDR3 is TGTGCCAGCAGTGTTAACCCAGGGAACTATGGCTACACCTTC. It codes for CASSVNPGNYGYTF.

The J gene is TRBJ2-2, the V gene TRBV7-3, with TRBD1 identical over 7 bases. Germline CDR1 is SGHTA and CDR2 is FQGTGA. The CDR3 totals 17 residues. Unmatched junction bases numbered 5, after V lost 0 bases and J lost 1 base. The DNA for the CDR3 is TGTGCCAGCAGCTTAACATACAGGGGCGAGAACACCGGGGAGCTGTTTTTT. The encoded protein is CASSLTYRGENTGELFF.

The chain recombines TRBV10-2 with TRBJ2-7; possibly TRBD2 for D (5 bases). The CDR3 loop spans 14 amino acids. Germline CDR1 reads WSHSY; CDR2 reads SAAADI. V was trimmed by 7 bases and J by 3 bases, leaving 16 bases between them. CDR3 amino acids: CASISASRLYEQYF. Written as DNA, the CDR3 is TGCGCCAGCATCTCGGCTAGCCGACTCTACGAGCAGTACTTC.